Listed below are T cell receptor beta chains from one sample, sequenced in a study of T cell repertoires in cytomegalovirus infection. One entry per CDR3 protein, called by TCRdb with MiXCR from the reads. Among about 450,000 distinct CDR3 sequences listed, roughly 30% were seen once. The specimen was PBMCs. These receptor sequences come from a human donor in good health (CMV status not recorded). Some clones in this sample may be carry-over from other donors' samples. Each CDR3 is given with its conserved first and last residue. The order of the fields is V gene, D gene, J gene, clone size, CDR3 DNA, CDR3 protein. A D gene is named only where the DNA matches it firmly. For some rows the clone size is stated as once, few or many, or as a class when expanded; others skip it.

TRBV19,TRBD1,TRBJ2-1,.,TGTGCCAGTAAATCTGACAGGGCGTCCTACAATGAGCAGTTCTTC,CASKSDRASYNEQFF
TRBV7-8,TRBD1,TRBJ2-5,many,TGTGCCAGCAGCTCGGGACAGGGATTGGAGACCCAGTACTTC,CASSSGQGLETQYF
TRBV18,.,TRBJ2-1,few,TGTGCCAGCTCACCACTCACAGATGAGCAGTTCTTC,CASSPLTDEQFF
TRBV20-1,.,TRBJ2-7,.,TGCAGTGCTAGAGATCCCGGGGGCGACCTTTCCTACGAGCAGTACTTC,CSARDPGGDLSYEQYF
TRBV7-9,.,TRBJ2-3,few,TGTGCCAGCAGCCCCCCCCTAGCGACAACTAGCACAGATACGCAGTATTTT,CASSPPLATTSTDTQYF
TRBV14,.,TRBJ1-6,.,TGTGCCAGCAGCCAAAACCCAACCTCGGCAGGGAACTATTCACCCCTCCACTTT,CASSQNPTSAGNYSPLHF
TRBV7-9,.,TRBJ2-1,many,TGTGCCAGCGGCTACAATGAGCAGTTCTTC,CASGYNEQFF
TRBV11-1,.,TRBJ2-2,few,TGTGCCAGCAGCTTCAGGGCTAACACCGGGGAGCTGTTTTTT,CASSFRANTGELFF
TRBV19,TRBD1,TRBJ2-7,few,TGTGCCAGTAGGGGCTCGGGACAGGGGGCCGGCGAGCAGTACTTC,CASRGSGQGAGEQYF
TRBV12-3/TRBV12-4,TRBD1,TRBJ2-5,few,TGTGCCAGCAGTTTTGGGACAGGGCCCCAAGAGACCCAGTACTTC,CASSFGTGPQETQYF
TRBV19,.,TRBJ1-6,.,TGTGCCAGTAACGAAGGTCGAAATTCACCCCTCCACTTT,CASNEGRNSPLHF
TRBV7-6,.,TRBJ2-1,many,TGTGCCAGCAGCTTAGATCCTAGCGCCCAGAACAATGAGCAGTTCTTC,CASSLDPSAQNNEQFF
TRBV29-1,.,TRBJ2-2,.,TGCAGCGCGGCTGCCGGGGGGCGTATGGGGGAGCTGTTTTTT,CSAAAGGRMGELFF
TRBV19,.,TRBJ1-5,.,TGTGCCAGTAGTAGCGCGGCAAGGTGGCGGGGCAATCAGCCCCAGCATTTT,CASSSAARWRGNQPQHF
TRBV5-4,.,TRBJ2-1,.,TGTGCCAGCAGCTTCAGGGGGGGGAATGAGCAGTTCTTC,CASSFRGGNEQFF
TRBV7-8,.,TRBJ2-6,few,TGTGCCAGCAGCTCCCGACAGGAATTCTTAACTGGGGCCAACGTCCTGACTTTC,CASSSRQEFLTGANVLTF
TRBV7-9,.,TRBJ2-3,many,TGTGCCAGCAGCCCACTGTCCAGGGGTTGGGCAGATACGCAGTATTTT,CASSPLSRGWADTQYF
TRBV12-3/TRBV12-4,.,TRBJ1-1,.,TGTGCCAGCAGTTTAGTCGGACACCTGAACACTGAAGCTTTCTTT,CASSLVGHLNTEAFF
TRBV7-9,TRBD1,TRBJ2-4,many,TGTGCCAGCAGCTTATCCGGGACAGGGGGCGTCAAAAACATTCAGTACTTC,CASSLSGTGGVKNIQYF
TRBV12-3/TRBV12-4,.,TRBJ2-7,many,TGTGCCAGCAGTTTAGAGGGCAGGGGATCCTACGAGCAGTACTTC,CASSLEGRGSYEQYF
TRBV19,.,TRBJ2-5,.,TGTGCCAGTAGTCCGCACGGCGGGGAGACCCAGTACTTC,CASSPHGGETQYF
TRBV6-2/TRBV6-3,TRBD1,TRBJ1-1,few,TGTGCCAGCAGACCCCTGGGACAGGGGAAAACTGAAGCTTTCTTT,CASRPLGQGKTEAFF
TRBV6-6,.,TRBJ1-5,few,TGTGCCAGCGCAAACCCGGGTGGGCCCCAGCATTTT,CASANPGGPQHF
TRBV5-5,TRBD2,TRBJ2-1,.,TGTGCCAGCAGGCATACTCCTCGGACTAGCGGGGGGGCTACTTACAATGAGCAGTTCTTC,CASRHTPRTSGGATYNEQFF
TRBV6-2/TRBV6-3,.,TRBJ2-1,.,TGTGCCAGCAGTTACTCGGGCAGGGTCTCCCATGAGCAGTTCTTC,CASSYSGRVSHEQFF
TRBV6-6,.,TRBJ2-1,few,TGTGCCAGCAGTTACTCGAGGCGGGGCCAGAATGAGCAGTTCTTC,CASSYSRRGQNEQFF
TRBV20-1,.,TRBJ1-1,.,TGCAGTGCTAGAGGTAGGGCCTCCAACACTGAAGCTTTCTTT,CSARGRASNTEAFF
TRBV4-1,.,TRBJ1-5,.,TGCGCCAGCAGCCCAGTTGGGGCCGGAGATAGCAATCAGCCCCAGCATTTT,CASSPVGAGDSNQPQHF
TRBV24-1,.,TRBJ2-2,few,TGTGCCACCAGTGACCCAGACAGAGACGCCGGGGAGCTGTTTTTT,CATSDPDRDAGELFF
TRBV14,TRBD1,TRBJ2-2,.,TGTGCCAGCAGGGGGGAACAGGGGGACTACACCGGGGAGCTGTTTTTT,CASRGEQGDYTGELFF
TRBV19,.,TRBJ2-3,.,TGTGCCAGTTCCCCCCTGAGGTCTAGTCGGGAAGATACGCAGTATTTT,CASSPLRSSREDTQYF
TRBV28,.,TRBJ2-3,.,TGTGCCAGCAGCCCCGTCGGGCGCACAGATACGCAGTATTTT,CASSPVGRTDTQYF
TRBV24-1,TRBD1,TRBJ2-1,.,TGTGCCACCAGTGATTTTGACAGGGGGCGTTTCGATGAGAAGTTCTTC,CATSDFDRGRFDEKFF
TRBV10-3,.,TRBJ1-5,.,TGTGCCAGGGGGGGACGCGACCGGCGAGCAAATCAGCCCCAGCATTTT,CARGGRDRRANQPQHF
TRBV20-1,.,TRBJ2-6,.,TGCAGTGCTCCTGGTTGGGGTTGGGGGGCCAACGTCCTGACTTTC,CSAPGWGWGANVLTF
TRBV6-1,.,TRBJ2-3,few,TGTGCCACCGCCCTAAATACGCAGTATTTT,CATALNTQYF
TRBV19,TRBD2,TRBJ2-5,.,TGTGCCAGTATGACTAGCGGGGGGGCCGGAGAGACCCAGTACTTC,CASMTSGGAGETQYF
TRBV7-2,TRBD1,TRBJ2-5,.,TGTGCCAGCAGCTTGGACAGGTACCAAGAGACCCAGTACTTC,CASSLDRYQETQYF
TRBV25-1,.,TRBJ1-2,.,TGTGCCAGCAGTGCGGGCCGTCCATATGGCTACACCTTC,CASSAGRPYGYTF
TRBV3-1,TRBD2,TRBJ2-3,few,TGTGCCAGCAGCCCCCTAGCGGGGGGGGTATCCAGTGCGCAGTATTTT,CASSPLAGGVSSAQYF
TRBV4-2,TRBD1,TRBJ2-1,few,TGTGCCAGCAGCACCTCTCCGGGACAGGGTAGGAATGAGCAGTTCTTC,CASSTSPGQGRNEQFF
TRBV27,.,TRBJ2-1,few,TGTGCCATCTGGGTGGGCAATGAGCAGTTCTTC,CAIWVGNEQFF
TRBV28,.,TRBJ2-3,.,TGTGCCAGCTGCTGCGGAAACACAGATACGCAGTATTTT,CASCCGNTDTQYF
TRBV27,.,TRBJ1-6,.,TGTGCCAGCAGCCGGGGCCTACTGAGCTCCTATAATTCACCCCTCCACTTT,CASSRGLLSSYNSPLHF
TRBV11-3,.,TRBJ2-4,.,TGTGCCAGCAGCCGCGGGGACAGCCTAGGGAACATTCAGTACTTC,CASSRGDSLGNIQYF
TRBV6-2/TRBV6-3,.,TRBJ2-7,.,TGTGCCAGCAGTTATTCGACGGGGGACCGCGAGCAGTACTTC,CASSYSTGDREQYF
TRBV19,TRBD2,TRBJ2-3,.,TGTGCCAGTAGTACAGGACTAGCGGGGGGGCACGGCACAGATACGCAGTATTTT,CASSTGLAGGHGTDTQYF
TRBV29-1,.,TRBJ2-7,few,TGCAGCGCCGGGGACGGGTACGAGCAGTACTTC,CSAGDGYEQYF
TRBV7-7,.,TRBJ2-7,.,TGTGCCAGCAGCCAAAGCGAGCAGTACTTC,CASSQSEQYF
TRBV7-9,TRBD2,TRBJ2-5,.,TGTGCCAGCAGCTTAACCTCGACTAGCGGAGTCCAAGAGACCCAGTACTTC,CASSLTSTSGVQETQYF
TRBV3-1,TRBD1,TRBJ1-1,.,TGTGCCAGCAGCCCCGGCCCGACAGGGGGCGACACTGAAGCTTTCTTT,CASSPGPTGGDTEAFF